Reported below is one T cell receptor (beta chain). Its specificity is not known. This entry comes from a study of Graves' ophthalmopathy and Graves' hyperthyroidism. Study at large: Peripheral blood (taken before any treatment) was collected at initial diagnosis.

Study results and limitations: The study's model predicted ophthalmopathy progression at roughly 69% sensitivity and about 78% specificity.

V dropped 6 bases and J dropped 4 bases, with 15 bases sitting between them. The CDR3 spans 14 residues. Per the germline V gene, CDR1 is MNHEY and CDR2 is SVGEGT. Orbital computed tomography, together with clinical symptoms, serum thyroxine, TRAb and thyroid ultrasound, was used for diagnosis. For repertoire sequencing, the TCR beta CDR3 regions were amplified from RNA transcripts. RT-PCR was first run with HTBI primers, then multiplex PCR in a second round. TCRdb fed the multiplex PCR reads into MiXCR, producing one record per CDR3 protein. Of 500,000 to 700,000 distinct CDR3 sequences listed, 22% were seen once; the top ten hold roughly 6.9%.

The chain has TRBV6-2 or TRBV6-3 and TRBJ1-2; D perhaps matches TRBD1 (5 bases). This sequence was found in a young woman with stable Graves' hyperthyroidism. Some clones in this sample may be carry-over from other donors' samples. Sequenced: peripheral blood. CDR3 sequence: CASRRQGGSYGYTF. In DNA form, the CDR3 reads TGTGCCAGCAGGCGGCAGGGTGGTAGCTATGGCTACACCTTC.